Below are 13 T cell receptor beta chains sequenced from a single sample in a study of human T cells and chemical hapten exposure. TCRdb analysed the RACE reads with MiXCR anew, one entry per CDR3 protein. This table holds 80,000 to 95,000 distinct CDR3 sequences, 11% found once. Noted time point: patch test 2, 6 weeks after DPC sensitization. The treatment: therapeutic diphenylcyclopropenone sensitization with weekly scalp DPC. The sequencing here drew on whole blood, taken in connection with sensitization to the hapten diphenylcyclopropenone (DPC). These receptors were obtained from a man younger than 35 with alopecia areata. Some clones in this sample may be carry-over from other donors' samples.

In its sample, this clonotype was seen a few times. The chain couples TRBV29-1 to TRBJ2-5; TRBD1 is a possible D gene (5 bases). The V end was cut by 7 bases, the J end by 4 bases, with 19 bases between. CDR3 length: 14 residues. Germline-derived CDR1 and CDR2 are SQVTM and ANQGSEA. CDR3 nucleotides: TGCAGCGCTTCTGGTCAGGGTATAGGAGAGACCCAGTACTTC. It encodes CSASGQGIGETQYF.

This clonotype showed up just a few times. DNA of the CDR3: TGCGCCAGCAGCCAAGCGGGGAACACCTATAATTCACCCCTCCACTTT. It yields the protein CASSQAGNTYNSPLHF. The genes are TRBV4-3 and TRBJ1-6; D gene unclear. Trimming pared 1 base from V and 2 bases from J, leaving 9 bases between. The CDR3 runs 16 residues. CDR1 and CDR2 from the germline V gene are LGHNA and YSLEER.

The chain has TRBV5-1 and TRBJ1-5; D might be TRBD1 (5 bases). Trimming took off 0 bases at V and 7 bases at J, with 14 bases between the two ends. CDR3 length equals 15 residues. The germline V gene encodes CDR1 SGHRS and CDR2 YFSETQ. Written as DNA, the CDR3 is TGCGCCAGCAGCTTGGAAGGGGATGGGAGACAGCCCCAGCATTTT. Translated, it gives CASSLEGDGRQPQHF.

There are many counts of this clonotype. The chain uses TRBV18 and TRBJ1-5; D not certain. From germline, CDR1 is KGHSH and CDR2 LQKENI. The CDR3 is 13 amino acids. V lost 3 bases and J 3 bases, leaving 6 bases between the germline ends. This CDR3 is CASSPAVNQPQHF. The DNA for the CDR3 is TGTGCCAGCTCACCGGCAGTCAATCAGCCCCAGCATTTT.

J is TRBJ2-1 and V is TRBV28; no reliable D call. Trimming took off 7 bases at V and 8 bases at J, with 12 bases between the two ends. Germline V gene lookup returns CDR1 MDHEN and CDR2 SYDVKM. This CDR3 has 12 amino acids. The CDR3 protein is CASMLAFDEQFF. The CDR3 nucleotides are TGTGCCAGCATGTTAGCATTCGATGAGCAGTTCTTC.

This clonotype was recorded many times. The rearrangement links TRBV10-2 to TRBJ1-5, with D hard to call. Germline V gene sequence: CDR1 WSHSY, CDR2 SAAADI. Trimming removed 0 bases from V and 3 bases from J, with 9 bases in between. The CDR3 is 15 amino acids. The CDR3 region is CASSESGRFNQPQHF. DNA of the CDR3: TGCGCCAGCAGTGAGTCTGGGCGGTTCAATCAGCCCCAGCATTTT.

Many counts were recorded for this clonotype. The V and J genes are TRBV12-3 or TRBV12-4 and TRBJ1-1; 10 nucleotides line up with TRBD1. This CDR3 spans 14 amino acids. The V segment lost 6 bases and the J segment 5 bases; nucleotides outside the gene matches: 6. CDR3 protein: CASRQGQGITEAFF. CDR3 bases: TGTGCCAGCAGACAGGGACAGGGGATTACTGAAGCTTTCTTT.

The chain uses TRBV19 and TRBJ2-1; a weak D match, TRBD1 (5 bases). The CDR3 runs 14 residues. Trimming shortened V by 6 bases and J by 4 bases, and 13 bases separated the two germline ends. Germline CDR1 LNHDA, CDR2 SQIVND (reference sequence). CDR3 loop: CASSLGVGYNEQFF. CDR3 sequence (DNA): TGTGCCAGTAGCCTAGGGGTGGGGTACAATGAGCAGTTCTTC.

This clonotype has a count of ten or more. The chain recombines TRBV4-3 with TRBJ2-5, with 14 positions matching TRBD2. CDR3 length: 16 amino acids. Germline V gene sequence: CDR1 LGHNA, CDR2 YSLEER. After removal of 0 bases from V and 5 bases from J, the junction contained 2 bases not matched to a gene. CDR3 in amino acids: CASSQDGTSGGETQYF. For the CDR3, the DNA is TGCGCCAGCAGCCAAGATGGGACTAGCGGGGGCGAGACCCAGTACTTC.

The V call is TRBV21-1, the J call TRBJ1-4; no DNA check was done on the table's D call, TRBD1. TRBV21-1 corresponds to a pseudogene. This CDR3 is built from 16 residues. CDR3: CASSSWGGSPPEKLFF. The DNA for the CDR3 is TGTGCCAGCAGTTCTTGGGGGGGGTCGCCCCCAGAAAAACTGTTTTTT.

In this sample, this clonotype turned up many times. This chain uses TRBV7-3 with TRBJ1-2; TRBD1 matches 7 bases. Looked up from germline, CDR1 is SGHTA and CDR2 is FQGTGA. V trimming: 4 bases; J trimming: 2 bases; junction bases outside the gene matches: 7. This CDR3 contains 15 residues. The CDR3 nucleotides are TGTGCCAGCAGCTCCCAGGAGGGGGCCAACTATGGCTACACCTTC. It is translated as CASSSQEGANYGYTF.

This rearrangement joins TRBV6-1 to TRBJ1-3; 7 bases agree with TRBD1. The CDR3 consists of 13 residues. Per germline, CDR1 MNHNS and CDR2 SASEGT. The trim removed 10 bases at V and 8 bases at J, leaving 11 bases unmatched. CDR3 coding DNA: TGTGCCACCAACCGGGACAGAACGGACACCATATATTTT. Translation gives CATNRDRTDTIYF.

V is TRBV4-3 and J is TRBJ2-2; TRBD1 aligns across 7 bases. The V gene end was trimmed by 4 bases and the J gene end by 5 bases; junction bases not matched to a gene: 7. The CDR3 is 15 amino acids. Per germline, CDR1 LGHNA and CDR2 YSLEER. Here the CDR3 reads CASSPSTGMTGELFF. CDR3 nucleotide sequence: TGCGCCAGCAGCCCGTCGACAGGGATGACCGGGGAGCTGTTTTTT.